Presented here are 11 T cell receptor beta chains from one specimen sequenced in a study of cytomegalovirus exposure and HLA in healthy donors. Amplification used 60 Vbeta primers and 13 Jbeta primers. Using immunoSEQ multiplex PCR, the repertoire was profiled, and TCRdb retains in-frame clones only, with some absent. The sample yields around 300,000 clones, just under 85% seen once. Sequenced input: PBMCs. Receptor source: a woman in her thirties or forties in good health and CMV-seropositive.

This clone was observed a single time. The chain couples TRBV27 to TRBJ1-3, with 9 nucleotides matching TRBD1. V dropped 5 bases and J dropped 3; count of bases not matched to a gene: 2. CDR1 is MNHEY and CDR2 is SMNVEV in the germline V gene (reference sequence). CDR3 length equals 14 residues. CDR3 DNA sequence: TGTGCCAGCAGTGAGACAGGGGGTGGAAACACCATATATTTT. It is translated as CASSETGGGNTIYF.

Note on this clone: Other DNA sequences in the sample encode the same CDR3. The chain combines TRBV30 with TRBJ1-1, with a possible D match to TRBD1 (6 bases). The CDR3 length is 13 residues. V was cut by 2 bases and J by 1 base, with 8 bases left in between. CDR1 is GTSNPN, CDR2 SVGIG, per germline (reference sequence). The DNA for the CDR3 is TGTGCCTGGAGTTTACAGGGGAACACTGAAGCTTTCTTT. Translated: CAWSLQGNTEAFF.

CDR3: CASSVGLAGGPETQYF. CDR3 sequence (DNA): TGTGCCAGCAGCGTAGGGTTAGCGGGAGGGCCAGAGACCCAGTACTTC. This chain links TRBV9 with TRBJ2-5; 11 bases line up with TRBD2. CDR3 length: 16 residues. V dropped 0 bases and J dropped 4; count of bases not matched to a gene: 5. Germline V gene data show CDR1 as SGDLS and CDR2 as YYNGEE.

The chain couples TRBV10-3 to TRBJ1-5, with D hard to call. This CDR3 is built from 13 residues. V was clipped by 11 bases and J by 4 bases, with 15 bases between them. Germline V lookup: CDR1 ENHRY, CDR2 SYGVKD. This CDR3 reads CAPTPRGNQPQHF. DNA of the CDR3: TGTGCCCCCACCCCCCGGGGTAATCAGCCCCAGCATTTT.

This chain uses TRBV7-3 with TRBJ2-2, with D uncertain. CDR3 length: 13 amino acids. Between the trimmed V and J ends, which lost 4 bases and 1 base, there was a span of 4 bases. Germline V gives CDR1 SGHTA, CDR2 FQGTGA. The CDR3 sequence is CASSSKNTGELFF. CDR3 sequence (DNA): TGTGCCAGCAGCTCAAAGAACACCGGGGAGCTGTTTTTT.

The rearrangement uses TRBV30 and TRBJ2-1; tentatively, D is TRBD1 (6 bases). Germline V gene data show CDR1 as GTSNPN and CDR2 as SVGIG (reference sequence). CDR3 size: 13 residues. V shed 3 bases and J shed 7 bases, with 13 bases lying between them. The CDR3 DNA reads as TGTGCCTGGAGGGGGGCAGGAAAAAATGAGCAGTTCTTC. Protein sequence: CAWRGAGKNEQFF.

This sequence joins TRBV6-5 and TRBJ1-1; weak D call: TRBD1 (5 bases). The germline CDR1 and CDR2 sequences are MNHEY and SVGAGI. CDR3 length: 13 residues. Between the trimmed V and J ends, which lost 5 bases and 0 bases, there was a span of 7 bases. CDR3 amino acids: CASSTGLNTEAFF. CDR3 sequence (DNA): TGTGCCAGCAGTACAGGATTGAACACTGAAGCTTTCTTT.

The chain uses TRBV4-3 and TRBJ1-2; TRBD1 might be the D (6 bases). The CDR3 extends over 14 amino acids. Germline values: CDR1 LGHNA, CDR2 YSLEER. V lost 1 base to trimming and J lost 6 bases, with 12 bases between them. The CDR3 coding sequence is TGCGCCAGCAGCCAAGGACAGGCGCTAGATGGCTACACCTTC. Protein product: CASSQGQALDGYTF.

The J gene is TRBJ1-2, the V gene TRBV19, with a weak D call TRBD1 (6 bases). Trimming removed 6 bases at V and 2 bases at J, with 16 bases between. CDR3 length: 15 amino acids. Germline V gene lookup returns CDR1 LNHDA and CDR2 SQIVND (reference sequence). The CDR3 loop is CASRAGAGANYGYTF. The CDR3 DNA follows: TGTGCCAGTAGAGCAGGGGCAGGGGCGAACTATGGCTACACCTTC.

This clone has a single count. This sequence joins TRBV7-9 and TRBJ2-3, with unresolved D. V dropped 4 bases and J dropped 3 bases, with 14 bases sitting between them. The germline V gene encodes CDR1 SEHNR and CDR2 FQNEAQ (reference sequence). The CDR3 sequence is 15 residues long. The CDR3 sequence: CASSSLSPSTDTQYF. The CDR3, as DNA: TGTGCCAGCAGCTCATTATCGCCGAGTACAGATACGCAGTATTTT.

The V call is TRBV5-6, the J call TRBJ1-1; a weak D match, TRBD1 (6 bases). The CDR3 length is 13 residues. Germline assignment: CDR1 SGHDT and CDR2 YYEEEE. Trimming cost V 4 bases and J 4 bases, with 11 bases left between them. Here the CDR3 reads CASSGGGLTEAFF. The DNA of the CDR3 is TGTGCCAGCAGCGGGGGGGGGCTCACTGAAGCTTTCTTT.